These 22 T cell receptor beta chains came from one sample sequenced in a study of T-cell reconstitution after alpha-beta-depleted transplantation in children. TCRbeta library preparation incorporated unique molecular identifiers. TCRdb re-called the PCR reads through MiXCR, storing one row per CDR3 protein. The sample carries about 140,000 distinct CDR3 sequences, about 9% recorded once. Specimen: PBMCs, mostly from graft donor cells, collected 180 days after TCRalphabeta/CD19-depleted stem cell transplant. These receptors were obtained from a female patient aged 2-9 years who had a stem cell transplant for congenital amegakaryocytic thrombocytopenia, so the T cells may come from the graft donor.

This clonotype was counted ten times or more. The gene calls are TRBV5-8 and TRBJ1-5; 10 positions match TRBD1. Germline CDR1 reads SGHTS; CDR2 reads YDEGEE. V dropped 4 bases and J dropped 2; count of bases not matched to a gene: 3. The CDR3 length is 15 residues. CDR3 coding DNA: TGTGCCAGCAGCGCCGGGACAGGGGGCAATCAGCCCCAGCATTTT. Protein: CASSAGTGGNQPQHF.

This clonotype came up many times. The CDR3 is CASSLASTQYF. For the CDR3, the DNA is TGTGCCAGCAGTTTGGCTAGTACGCAGTATTTT. The chain has TRBV28 and TRBJ2-3; no definite D call. With 3 bases removed from V and 8 bases from J, the gap between germline ends came to 6 bases. The CDR3 contains 11 residues. Germline V CDR1 and CDR2: MDHEN, SYDVKM.

The rearrangement links TRBV6-5 to TRBJ1-1; perhaps TRBD1 as D (6 bases). The CDR3 extends over 15 amino acids. The V and J ends lost 2 bases and 3 bases respectively, with 13 bases between them. Germline CDR1 MNHEY, CDR2 SVGAGI. CDR3 loop: CASSYNRARDTEAFF. CDR3 sequence (DNA): TGTGCCAGCAGTTACAACAGGGCGCGGGACACTGAAGCTTTCTTT.

As for this clonotype: This may stem from a read error, because a much larger clone lies one nucleotide away. Here the CDR3 DNA reads TGCACCGTTACTAAAGTCAGGGGTGGTGGCTACACCTTC. Protein: CTVTKVRGGGYTF. The rearrangement joins TRBV29-1 to TRBJ1-2; the D gene is possibly TRBD1 (6 bases). Germline CDR1 SQVTM, CDR2 ANQGSEA. This CDR3 has 13 amino acids. Complete variable domain (other parts from reference TRBV29-1 and TRBJ1-2): SAVISQKPSRDICQRGTSLTIQCQVDSQVTMMFWYRQQPGQSLTLIATANQGSEATYESGFVIDKFPISRPNLTFSTLTVSNMSPEDSSIYLCTVTKVRGGGYTFGSGTRLTVV.

There are many counts of this clonotype. V gene TRBV20-1 combines with J gene TRBJ2-3; D gene unclear. CDR1 is DFQATT, CDR2 SNEGSKA, per germline (reference sequence). The CDR3 loop spans 13 amino acids. Trimming left V 5 bases short and J 1 base short, with 10 bases between. The CDR3 sequence is CSAPPWGTDTQYF. DNA of the CDR3: TGCAGTGCTCCCCCTTGGGGCACAGATACGCAGTATTTT.

This clonotype was detected many times. This chain links TRBV20-1 with TRBJ2-1, with a weak D call TRBD2 (6 bases). V shed 1 base and J shed 8 bases, with 15 bases lying between them. In germline, CDR1 is DFQATT, CDR2 SNEGSKA (reference sequence). The CDR3 contains 14 residues. This CDR3 reads CSARGLERRDEQFF. In DNA, the CDR3 is TGCAGTGCTAGAGGTCTGGAACGGAGGGATGAGCAGTTCTTC.

The chain is built from TRBV25-1 and TRBJ1-5; maybe TRBD1 (6 bases). The V gene lost 10 bases and the J gene lost 2 bases, with 12 bases spanning the gap. CDR1 is MGHDK, CDR2 SYGVNS, per germline. CDR3 length: 13 amino acids. CDR3 amino acids: CATHRGGNQPQHF. The CDR3 bases are TGTGCCACCCATAGGGGGGGCAATCAGCCCCAGCATTTT.

This clonotype was seen once. Its ends do not fully match the called genes, so a read error is possible. V usage is TRBV29-1 and J usage is TRBJ1-2, with 7 bases aligning to TRBD1. Germline V gene lookup returns CDR1 SQVTM and CDR2 ANQGSEA. The CDR3 extends over 14 amino acids. The CDR3 DNA is TGCAGCGTTGTGGACAGGCTGGGGGACTATGGCCACACCTTC. Its translation is CSVVDRLGDYGHTF.

V and J are TRBV20-1 and TRBJ2-1; 10 positions match TRBD2. This CDR3 contains 17 residues. The germline gives CDR1 DFQATT, CDR2 SNEGSKA (reference sequence). V lost 6 bases to trimming and J lost 0 bases; unmatched junction nucleotides: 11. The CDR3 reads CSANGLAAPSSYNEQFF. The CDR3, as DNA: TGCAGTGCCAATGGACTAGCGGCTCCGAGCTCCTACAATGAGCAGTTCTTC.

This clonotype was seen ten or more times. The rearrangement links TRBV28 to TRBJ2-7; 7 bases match TRBD1. The CDR3 totals 17 residues. V lost 5 bases to trimming and J lost 2 bases; unmatched junction nucleotides: 15. Per germline, CDR1 MDHEN and CDR2 SYDVKM. CDR3 sequence: CASSLDHYRGLAYEQYF. The CDR3 coding sequence is TGTGCCAGCAGTCTCGACCATTACAGGGGATTAGCCTACGAGCAGTACTTC.

In this sample, this clonotype turned up a few times. The chain couples TRBV7-3 to TRBJ2-3, with 7 nucleotides matching TRBD2. Per germline, CDR1 SGHTA and CDR2 FQGTGA. V was pared by 5 bases and J by 2 bases, with 7 bases of the junction left unmatched. The CDR3 is 15 residues long. CDR3 in amino acids: CASSLNGGYTDTQYF. CDR3 nucleotides: TGTGCCAGCAGCCTAAACGGGGGGTACACAGATACGCAGTATTTT.

This clonotype occurred many times. The chain joins TRBV7-2 to TRBJ2-1; D unclear. V was trimmed by 8 bases and J by 5 bases, leaving 16 bases between them. Germline V gene data show CDR1 as SGHTA and CDR2 as FQGNSA. This CDR3 spans 14 amino acids. The CDR3 DNA is TGTGCCAGCGAGCTGCGGCGCGCAAACAATGAGCAGTTCTTC. This translates into CASELRRANNEQFF.

The chain employs TRBV21-1 and TRBJ2-1; the DNA was not used to check the table's D call, TRBD1. TRBV21-1 is recorded as a pseudogene. This CDR3 has 19 residues. CDR3 residues: CASSNERKDRGLSYNEQFF. CDR3 DNA sequence: TGTGCCAGCAGCAACGAGCGTAAAGACAGGGGACTCTCCTACAATGAGCAGTTCTTC.

This clonotype was detected only a few times. J is TRBJ2-2 and V is TRBV10-1; perhaps TRBD1 as D (6 bases). The CDR3 is 14 residues long. Trimming removed 1 base at V and 3 bases at J, with 6 bases between. The germline gives CDR1 WNHNN, CDR2 SYGVQD (reference sequence). The CDR3 here is CASSEYRDTGELFF. CDR3 DNA sequence: TGCGCCAGCAGTGAGTACAGGGACACCGGGGAGCTGTTTTTT.

At least ten counts were recorded for this clonotype. The rearrangement joins TRBV5-1 to TRBJ2-5, with unresolved D. Germline-derived CDR1 and CDR2 are SGHRS and YFSETQ. V lost 4 bases and J 3 bases, leaving 13 bases between the germline ends. The CDR3 covers 14 residues. The CDR3 DNA reads as TGCGCCAGCAGCCCTGCCAGCTATAAAGAGACCCAGTACTTC. Translated: CASSPASYKETQYF.

This clonotype showed up many times. This sequence joins TRBV12-3 or TRBV12-4 and TRBJ2-3, with 7 bases matching TRBD1. J lost 4 bases, V lost 10 bases, and 14 bases had no gene match. The CDR3 is 15 amino acids. CDR3 sequence (DNA): TGTGCCACTTCAGCTCCCGTACAGGGGTCAGATACGCAGTATTTT. Its translation: CATSAPVQGSDTQYF.

This clonotype has a count of ten or more. This chain links TRBV5-1 with TRBJ2-2; 7 bases agree with TRBD1. The CDR3 is 15 amino acids. Per germline, CDR1 SGHRS and CDR2 YFSETQ. With V trimmed by 4 bases and J by 1 base, 4 bases remained unmatched. For the CDR3, the DNA is TGCGCCAGCAGCCGACAGGGCGGGAACACCGGGGAGCTGTTTTTT. Its translation: CASSRQGGNTGELFF.

This clonotype has a handful of counts. The chain is built from TRBV20-1 and TRBJ2-1, with 9 bases aligning to TRBD2. This CDR3 is built from 14 residues. With 0 bases clipped from V and 8 bases from J, the junction kept 5 bases outside the gene matches. Germline-derived CDR1 and CDR2 are DFQATT and SNEGSKA (reference sequence). The CDR3 region is CSARDPAGGYEQFF. For the CDR3, the DNA is TGCAGTGCTAGAGATCCAGCGGGAGGCTATGAGCAGTTCTTC.

Only a few counts were recorded for this clonotype. The rearrangement links TRBV20-1 to TRBJ2-4, with unresolved D. Germline V gives CDR1 DFQATT, CDR2 SNEGSKA (reference sequence). Trimming took 0 bases from V and 0 from J, leaving 12 bases between them. The CDR3 runs to 16 residues. CDR3 loop: CSARDAAGLAKNIQYF. The CDR3 DNA sequence: TGCAGTGCTAGAGATGCGGCAGGTTTAGCCAAAAACATTCAGTACTTC.

The sample holds many counts of this clonotype. The genes are TRBV5-1 and TRBJ2-2; 8 bases are shared with TRBD1. The length of the CDR3 is 15 residues. Trimming cost V 1 base and J 5 bases; bases outside gene matches: 4. CDR1 is SGHRS, CDR2 YFSETQ, per germline. CDR3 coding DNA: TGCGCCAGCAGCTTGCGACAGGGGAGTACCGGGGAGCTGTTTTTT. Translation: CASSLRQGSTGELFF. The whole variable domain, remainder taken from reference TRBV5-1 and TRBJ2-2, is KAGVTQTPRYLIKTRGQQVTLSCSPISGHRSVSWYQQTPGQGLQFLFEYFSETQRNKGNFPGRFSGRQFSNSRSEMNVSTLELGDSALYLCASSLRQGSTGELFFGEGSRLTVL.

This clonotype was picked up a small number of times. The V and J genes are TRBV20-1 and TRBJ2-2; possibly TRBD2 for D (5 bases). This CDR3 contains 11 residues. Between the trimmed V and J ends, which lost 7 bases and 4 bases, there was a span of 7 bases. The germline gives CDR1 DFQATT, CDR2 SNEGSKA (reference sequence). Here the CDR3 DNA reads TGCAGTGTTACTAGCACCGGGGAGCTGTTTTTT. It codes for CSVTSTGELFF.

This clonotype was seen many times. The genes are TRBV7-9 and TRBJ1-4, with TRBD1 as a possible D gene (5 bases). From germline, CDR1 is SEHNR and CDR2 FQNEAQ (reference sequence). The CDR3 has 15 residues. The ends were cut back, 2 bases at V and 7 bases at J, with 14 bases in the middle. DNA of the CDR3: TGTGCCAGCAGCTTAAAGGCAGGGTCAGTTGAAAAACTGTTTTTT. The encoded protein is CASSLKAGSVEKLFF.